A selection of T cell receptor beta chains follows, all from one sample in a study of T cells in Graves' hyperthyroidism and ophthalmopathy. TCRdb recomputed calls from the multiplex PCR reads with MiXCR, one row per CDR3 protein. Altogether 300,000 to 450,000 distinct CDR3 sequences are present, 15% to 19% being singletons, with the ten largest covering around a quarter. Material: blood. The receptor set was obtained from a woman between 18 and 30 years old with Graves' hyperthyroidism that later progressed to Graves' ophthalmopathy. The CDR3 runs from the conserved cysteine through the conserved F or W. Each record gives: clone size, D gene, V gene, J gene, CDR3 DNA, CDR3 protein. A D gene is named only where the DNA matches it firmly. The size entry is marked missing in some rows and otherwise reads once, few, many or a size class.

>many|.|TRBV2|TRBJ1-2
TGTGCCAGCAGTGAAGAGGGGGGGGTACCCTTCTTTCCTAACTATGGCTACACCTTC
CASSEEGGVPFFPNYGYTF
>many|.|TRBV20-1|TRBJ2-1
TGCAGTGCTTCGGCAGGGGATGAGCAGTTCTTC
CSASAGDEQFF
>many|TRBD2|TRBV4-2|TRBJ2-3
TGTGCCAGCAGCACCCGGACTAGCGGAAACCCTAGCACAGATACGCAGTATTTT
CASSTRTSGNPSTDTQYF
>many|.|TRBV30|TRBJ2-5
TGTGCCTGGAGCGCGTTGGCCATAGTGGGAGAAGAGACCCAGTACTTC
CAWSALAIVGEETQYF
>.|TRBD2|TRBV3-1|TRBJ2-1
TGTGCCAGCAGCCAAGACGGACTAGCGGGAGCTTTGTCCTACAATGAGCAGTTCTTC
CASSQDGLAGALSYNEQFF
>many|TRBD2|TRBV28|TRBJ2-2
TGTGCCAGCAGAGGACAGCGGGAGTTCGGGGAGCTGTTTTTT
CASRGQREFGELFF
>many|TRBD2|TRBV20-1|TRBJ2-3
TGCAGTGCCCACGGGGGGTTCACAGATACGCAGTATTTT
CSAHGGFTDTQYF
>many|.|TRBV24-1|TRBJ2-1
TGTGCCACCAGTGATTTTTATGGAGGGGGCTCTAGCTCCTACAATGAGCAGTTCTTC
CATSDFYGGGSSSYNEQFF
>few|TRBD1|TRBV7-9|TRBJ2-3
TGTGCCAGCAGCTCTTGGGACAGTCACACAGATACGCAGTATTTT
CASSSWDSHTDTQYF
>many|.|TRBV27|TRBJ2-1
TGTGCCAGCAGTTTATGGTTCGGGACCTCAGCGGGTAATGAGCAGTTCTTC
CASSLWFGTSAGNEQFF
>many|TRBD2|TRBV7-9|TRBJ2-7
TGTGCCAGCAGCCCGAGCTGGGGACTAGAAACCTACGAGCAGTACTTC
CASSPSWGLETYEQYF
>.|.|TRBV19|TRBJ1-5
TGTGCCAGTAGTTCTGGGGATCAGCCCCAGCATTTT
CASSSGDQPQHF